Relative to its sample, the clone carrying this TCR beta chain is medium-sized (0.01 to 0.1%). Its antigen is undetermined. TCRdb keeps only in-frame clones here, not all; method: immunoSEQ multiplex PCR. The sample consists of around 14,000 clones, 70% to 80% of them appearing once. The source of the sample is a study of OX40 agonist ivuxolimab in advanced cancers. Study summary: Earlier anti-PD-1, anti-PD-L1 or anti-CTLA-4 therapy was permitted; around 40% had received some.

Study results and caveats: The authors also found low normalized T-cell clonal expansion in some nonresponders. Blood T cells, both CD4+ and CD8+, expanded clonally by week 6 at 0.1 to 3.0 mg/kg.

The sequence was obtained from an adult with an advanced solid tumor such as melanoma, head and neck, liver or kidney cancer. The input for sequencing was CD4+ or CD8+ T cells sorted from blood, taken in a trial of the OX40 agonist ivuxolimab.

The CDR3 sequence: CASSLTLGTGGLEQFF. The CDR3 DNA follows: TGTGCCAGCAGTTTAACTCTCGGGACAGGTGGCCTGGAGCAGTTCTTC. The J gene is TRBJ2-1, the V gene TRBV27; 8 nucleotides line up with TRBD1. Per germline, CDR1 MNHEY and CDR2 SMNVEV (reference sequence). The CDR3 spans 16 residues. The V segment lost 2 bases and the J segment 10 bases; nucleotides outside the gene matches: 13.